This entry features one T cell receptor beta chain sequence. Its antigen is as yet unknown. Germline CDR1 is LNHDA and CDR2 is SQIVND (reference sequence). The CDR3 is made up of 17 amino acids. These data belong to a study of monozygotic twins with inflammatory bowel disease. Regarding the study as a whole: IBD patients had lower TCRbeta diversity (inverse Simpson) than healthy co-twins.

After re-calling the 5' RACE reads, TCRdb lists one entry per CDR3 protein, DNA absent. This table lists 400,000 to 500,000 distinct CDR3 sequences. Sequenced sample: blood. This TCR came from a human donor with ulcerative colitis or Crohn's disease, or a healthy co-twin of an affected twin (not recorded which). The chain employs TRBV19 and TRBJ1-5; TCRdb lists TRBD1, though no DNA is available to test this call. The CDR3 region is CASTALVGALGNQPQHF.